The rows below give T cell receptor beta chains drawn from one sample of a study of T-cell memory formation after mild COVID-19. MiXCR was run by TCRdb on the 5' RACE reads, yielding one entry per CDR3 protein. The table shows 65,000 to 100,000 distinct CDR3 sequences, with about 13% occurring only once. The source material was PBMCs or a T cell subset sorted from them (not recorded which). Receptor source: a young man who had mild COVID-19 (a few samples of this study predate the infection). Cell type and time point are not known. CDR3s leave out the opening cysteine and the closing phenylalanine or tryptophan. The D gene is left open where the match is weak.

d_gene	v_gene	j_gene	CDR3aa
.	TRBV24-1	TRBJ2-2	ATSEEVLAGELF
.	TRBV7-6	TRBJ1-1	ASSLGGTTEAF
.	TRBV6-2/TRBV6-3	TRBJ2-7	ASIGGEYEQY
TRBD2	TRBV10-3	TRBJ2-5	ATRPGLENQETQY
TRBD1	TRBV19	TRBJ1-2	ASWDRGHGYT
.	TRBV27	TRBJ1-5	ASSPGLPHQPQH
TRBD1	TRBV27	TRBJ1-1	ASVKGGAWGYTAEAF
.	TRBV7-9	TRBJ1-1	ASSPPPSAEAF
.	TRBV7-2	TRBJ1-6	ASSSRTQPNSPLH
.	TRBV6-6	TRBJ2-3	ASSYSSYFGTDTQY
.	TRBV6-4	TRBJ2-1	ASSDSHEGGSYNEQF
.	TRBV4-1	TRBJ1-1	ASSQRGGFTEAF
.	TRBV12-3/TRBV12-4	TRBJ1-5	ASSYGPGEPQH
.	TRBV5-5	TRBJ2-7	ASSGTTYEQY
.	TRBV12-3/TRBV12-4	TRBJ2-1	ASSFGTEQF
TRBD1	TRBV30	TRBJ2-1	AWLPGGNEQF
.	TRBV4-1	TRBJ2-7	ASSRTPDYEQY
TRBD1	TRBV7-9	TRBJ2-7	ASRPGTGLY
TRBD2	TRBV7-9	TRBJ2-5	ASSPGLAGVKTQY
.	TRBV12-3/TRBV12-4	TRBJ2-1	ASSFSNEQF
.	TRBV27	TRBJ2-3	ASSATGGTDTQY
.	TRBV4-1	TRBJ2-7	ASSQGGDFYEQY
.	TRBV6-5	TRBJ1-1	ASKFTRAGTEAF
TRBD2	TRBV11-2	TRBJ2-5	ASSRGLAGSETQY
TRBD1	TRBV5-1	TRBJ1-1	ASSPRTGRRNTEAF
.	TRBV11-2	TRBJ2-5	ASSLLGRGDQY
.	TRBV12-3/TRBV12-4	TRBJ1-4	ASSAIRDEKLF
TRBD1	TRBV2	TRBJ2-3	ASSERGRGRDTQY
.	TRBV28	TRBJ1-4	ASSLPGSGTNYHATNEKLF
.	TRBV4-2	TRBJ2-1	ASSQGGLSSYNEQF
.	TRBV27	TRBJ2-5	ASSKIVGVGYQETQY
TRBD1	TRBV6-6	TRBJ1-5	ASSPQGAWGNQPQH
.	TRBV5-1	TRBJ1-1	ASGLRDTEAF
.	TRBV4-1	TRBJ2-1	ASSQELGTHRNEQF
TRBD2	TRBV9	TRBJ2-2	ASSVVGGDPGELF
.	TRBV5-6	TRBJ2-1	ASSLISYEQF
.	TRBV27	TRBJ2-1	ASSDWNRERGYYNEQF
.	TRBV27	TRBJ2-2	ASRGWTQGIVAGELF
.	TRBV4-1	TRBJ2-5	ASSQGPRQETQY
TRBD2	TRBV6-2/TRBV6-3	TRBJ2-1	ASVSGGAFYNEQF
TRBD2	TRBV20-1	TRBJ2-3	SAKERGGLLDTQY
.	TRBV3-1	TRBJ2-2	ASSQDDRLNTGELF
TRBD1	TRBV7-9	TRBJ1-2	ASSLTPPTGGGNYGYT
.	TRBV6-5	TRBJ2-2	ASSYSTGAGEGGELF
TRBD2	TRBV3-1	TRBJ2-4	ASSQGSGEAKNIQY
.	TRBV12-3/TRBV12-4	TRBJ2-5	ASRPHRGEETQY
TRBD2	TRBV4-3	TRBJ2-5	ASSQDSGGETQY
.	TRBV9	TRBJ1-2	ASSASGSNYGYT
.	TRBV7-9	TRBJ2-1	ASSLVPYNEQF
.	TRBV12-3/TRBV12-4	TRBJ2-2	ASRPGQNTGELF
.	TRBV27	TRBJ1-6	ASSLLTEINSPLH
.	TRBV7-2	TRBJ2-3	ASSLATAWLGSDFTDTQY
.	TRBV3-1	TRBJ2-3	ASSQDMVSWATDTQY
.	TRBV9	TRBJ2-2	ASSPTSTGELF
TRBD1	TRBV28	TRBJ1-5	ASSHRGDQPQH
.	TRBV20-1	TRBJ2-5	SAPQGYQETQY
TRBD1	TRBV12-3/TRBV12-4	TRBJ1-1	ASSSPDRVGTEAF
.	TRBV4-3	TRBJ2-2	ASSQDGAGDTGELF
.	TRBV5-5	TRBJ1-5	ASSLVQGDQPQH